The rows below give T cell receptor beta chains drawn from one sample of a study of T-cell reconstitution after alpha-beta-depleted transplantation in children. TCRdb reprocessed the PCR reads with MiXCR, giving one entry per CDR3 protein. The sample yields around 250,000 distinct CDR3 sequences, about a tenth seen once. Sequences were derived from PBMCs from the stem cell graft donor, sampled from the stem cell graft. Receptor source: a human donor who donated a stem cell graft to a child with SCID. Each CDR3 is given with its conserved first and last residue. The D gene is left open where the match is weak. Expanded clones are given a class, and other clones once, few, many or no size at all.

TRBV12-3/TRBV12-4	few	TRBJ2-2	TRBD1	CASSPTGGDTGELFF	TGTGCCAGCAGTCCAACAGGGGGCGATACCGGGGAGCTGTTTTTT
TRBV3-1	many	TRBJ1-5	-	CASSQDQGQPQHF	TGTGCCAGCAGCCAAGATCAGGGACAGCCCCAGCATTTT
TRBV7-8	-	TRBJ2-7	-	CASGVGGSVYEQYF	TGTGCCAGCGGTGTGGGGGGCAGCGTCTACGAGCAGTACTTC
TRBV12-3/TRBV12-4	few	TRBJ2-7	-	CASTAGRGNTNYEQYF	TGTGCCAGCACCGCTGGGCGGGGAAACACAAACTACGAGCAGTACTTC
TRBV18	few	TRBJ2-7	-	CASSPRADIGPSYEQYF	TGTGCCAGCTCACCCAGGGCGGACATCGGACCGTCCTACGAGCAGTACTTC
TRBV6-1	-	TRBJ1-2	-	CASSEARDPNYGYTF	TGTGCCAGCAGTGAAGCAAGGGATCCTAACTATGGCTACACCTTC
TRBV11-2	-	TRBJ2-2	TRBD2	CASPSGGGDTGELFF	TGTGCCAGCCCCTCGGGAGGGGGTGACACCGGGGAGCTGTTTTTT
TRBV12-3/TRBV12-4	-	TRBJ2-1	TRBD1	CASRYATTGAPYNEQFF	TGTGCCAGCAGATACGCGACTACAGGGGCCCCCTACAATGAGCAGTTCTTC
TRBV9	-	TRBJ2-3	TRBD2	CASGTSGTDTQYF	TGTGCCAGCGGGACTAGCGGCACAGATACGCAGTATTTT
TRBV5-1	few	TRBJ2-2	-	CASIAGDPANTGELFF	TGCGCCAGCATCGCCGGTGATCCCGCGAACACCGGGGAGCTGTTTTTT
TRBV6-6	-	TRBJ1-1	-	CASSYVENTEAFF	TGTGCCAGCAGTTACGTAGAGAACACTGAAGCTTTCTTT
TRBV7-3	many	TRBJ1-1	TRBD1	CASSRDRVGTEAFF	TGTGCCAGCAGCCGCGACAGGGTAGGCACTGAAGCTTTCTTT
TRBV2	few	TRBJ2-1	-	CASSATRSSYNEQFF	TGTGCCAGCAGTGCGACTAGGAGCTCCTACAATGAGCAGTTCTTC
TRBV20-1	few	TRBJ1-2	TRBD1	CSARDASRGNYGYTF	TGCAGTGCTAGAGATGCGTCCAGGGGGAACTATGGCTACACCTTC
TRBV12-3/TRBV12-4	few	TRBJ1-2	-	CASSLNAGISSF	TGTGCCAGCAGTTTAAACGCCGGGATTTCTTCCTTC
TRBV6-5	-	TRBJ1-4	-	CASSSDGFNEKLFF	TGTGCCAGCAGTTCTGACGGGTTTAATGAAAAACTGTTTTTT
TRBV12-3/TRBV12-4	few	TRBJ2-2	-	CASRTTPAMGTGELFF	TGTGCCAGCAGAACCACCCCAGCGATGGGCACCGGGGAGCTGTTTTTT
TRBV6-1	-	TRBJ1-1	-	CASSAPSRGNTEAFF	TGTGCCAGCAGCGCCCCAAGTCGGGGTAACACTGAAGCTTTCTTT
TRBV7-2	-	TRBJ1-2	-	CASSKREGADGYTF	TGTGCCAGCAGCAAACGGGAAGGGGCTGATGGCTACACCTTC
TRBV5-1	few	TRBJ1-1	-	CASRTGTNMNTEAFF	TGCGCCAGCAGGACCGGGACAAACATGAACACTGAAGCTTTCTTT
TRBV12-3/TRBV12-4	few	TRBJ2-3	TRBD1	CASSSPQGALTDTQYF	TGTGCCAGCAGTTCTCCCCAGGGGGCCCTCACAGATACGCAGTATTTT
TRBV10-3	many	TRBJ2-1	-	CAISDWAGVNNEQFF	TGTGCCATCAGTGATTGGGCAGGTGTTAACAATGAGCAGTTCTTC
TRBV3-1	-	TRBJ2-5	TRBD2	CDSSQTSEETQYF	TGTGACAGCAGCCAGACTAGCGAAGAGACCCAGTACTTC
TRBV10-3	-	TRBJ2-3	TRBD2	CAISELSGGATDTQYF	TGTGCCATCAGTGAGCTTAGCGGGGGGGCGACAGATACGCAGTATTTT
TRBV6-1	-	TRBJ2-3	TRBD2	CASTTPGPSGGSDTQYF	TGTGCCAGCACCACCCCCGGCCCTAGCGGGGGATCAGATACGCAGTATTTT
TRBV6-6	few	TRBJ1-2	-	CASRETSLYGYTF	TGTGCCAGCAGGGAGACAAGCCTCTATGGCTACACCTTC
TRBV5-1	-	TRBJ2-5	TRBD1	CASSFWDREETQYF	TGCGCCAGCAGCTTTTGGGACAGAGAAGAGACCCAGTACTTC
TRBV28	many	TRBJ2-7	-	CASSFEGSSYEQYF	TGTGCCAGCAGTTTTGAGGGCAGCTCCTACGAGCAGTACTTC
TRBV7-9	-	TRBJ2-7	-	CARSYGDTLDEQYF	TGTGCCAGGAGCTACGGGGACACCTTGGACGAGCAGTACTTC
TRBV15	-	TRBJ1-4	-	CATSRDGGPEKLFF	TGTGCCACCAGCAGAGATGGGGGACCTGAAAAACTGTTTTTT
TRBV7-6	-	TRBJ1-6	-	CASSFDQGRNSPLHF	TGTGCCAGCAGCTTTGACCAGGGAAGAAATTCACCCCTCCACTTT
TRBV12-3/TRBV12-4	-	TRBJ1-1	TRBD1	CASSFRQGGSTEAFF	TGTGCCAGCAGCTTCAGACAGGGGGGGAGCACTGAAGCTTTCTTT
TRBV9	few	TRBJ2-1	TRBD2	CASSETSGLYNEQFF	TGTGCCAGCAGCGAGACTAGCGGGCTCTACAATGAGCAGTTCTTC
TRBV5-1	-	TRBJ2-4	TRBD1	CASSLTGVAKNIQYF	TGCGCCAGCAGCTTGACAGGGGTAGCCAAAAACATTCAGTACTTC
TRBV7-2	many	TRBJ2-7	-	CASSLASLASEQYF	TGTGCCAGCAGCTTAGCGTCACTAGCTAGCGAGCAGTACTTC
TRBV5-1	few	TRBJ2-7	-	CASSPGRALYEQYF	TGCGCCAGCAGCCCGGGCAGGGCTCTCTACGAGCAGTACTTC
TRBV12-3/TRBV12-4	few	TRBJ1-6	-	CASRDDRIGNSPLHF	TGTGCCAGCAGAGATGACAGGATTGGGAATTCACCCCTCCACTTT
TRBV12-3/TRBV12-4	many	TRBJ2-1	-	CASSLEGPSYNEQFF	TGTGCCAGCAGTCTCGAGGGGCCCTCCTACAATGAGCAGTTCTTC
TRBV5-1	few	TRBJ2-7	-	CASSLASEPYEQYF	TGCGCCAGCAGCTTGGCGTCAGAACCCTACGAGCAGTACTTC
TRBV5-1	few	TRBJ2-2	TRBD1	CASSFGDRDSGELFF	TGCGCCAGCAGCTTTGGGGACAGGGATTCCGGGGAGCTGTTTTTT